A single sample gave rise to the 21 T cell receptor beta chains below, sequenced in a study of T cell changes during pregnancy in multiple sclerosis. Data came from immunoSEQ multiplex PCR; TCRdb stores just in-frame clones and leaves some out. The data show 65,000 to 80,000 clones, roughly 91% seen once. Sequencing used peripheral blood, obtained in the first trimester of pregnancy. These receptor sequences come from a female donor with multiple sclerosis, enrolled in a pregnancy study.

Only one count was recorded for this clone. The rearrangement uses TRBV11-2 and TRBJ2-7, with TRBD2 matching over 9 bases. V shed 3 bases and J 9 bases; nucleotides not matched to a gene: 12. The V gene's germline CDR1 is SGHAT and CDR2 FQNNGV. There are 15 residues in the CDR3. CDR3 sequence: CASSFQAGGPPTQYF. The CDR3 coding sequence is TGTGCCAGCAGCTTTCAAGCGGGAGGCCCACCGACGCAGTACTTC.

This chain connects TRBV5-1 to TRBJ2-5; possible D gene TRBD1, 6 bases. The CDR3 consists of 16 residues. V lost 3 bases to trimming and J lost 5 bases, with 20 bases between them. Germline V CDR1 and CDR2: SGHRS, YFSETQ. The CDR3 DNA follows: TGCGCCAGCAGCTCGGATAGTGGACAGCCAACGGAGACCCAGTACTTC. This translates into CASSSDSGQPTETQYF.

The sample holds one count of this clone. DNA of the CDR3: TGTGCCAGCAGAGGGACAGTCAATGAGCAGTTCTTC. This encodes CASRGTVNEQFF. The genes are TRBV2 and TRBJ2-1; 7 positions agree with TRBD1. V lost 6 bases and J lost 6; bases outside the gene matches: 2. CDR3 length equals 12 residues. CDR1 and CDR2 from the germline V gene are SNHLY and FYNNEI.

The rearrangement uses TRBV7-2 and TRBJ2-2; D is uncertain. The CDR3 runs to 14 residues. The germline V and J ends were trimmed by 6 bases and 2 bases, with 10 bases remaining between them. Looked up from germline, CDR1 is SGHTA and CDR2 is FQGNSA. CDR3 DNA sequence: TGTGCCAGCAGATCGGAGCCCAACACCGGGGAGCTGTTTTTT. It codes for CASRSEPNTGELFF.

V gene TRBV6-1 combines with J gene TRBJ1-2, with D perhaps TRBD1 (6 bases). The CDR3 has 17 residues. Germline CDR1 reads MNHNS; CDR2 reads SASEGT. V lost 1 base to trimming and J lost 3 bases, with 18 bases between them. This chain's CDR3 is CASSEEAGAPKDYGYTF. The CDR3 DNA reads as TGTGCCAGCAGTGAAGAGGCAGGGGCCCCCAAGGACTATGGCTACACCTTC.

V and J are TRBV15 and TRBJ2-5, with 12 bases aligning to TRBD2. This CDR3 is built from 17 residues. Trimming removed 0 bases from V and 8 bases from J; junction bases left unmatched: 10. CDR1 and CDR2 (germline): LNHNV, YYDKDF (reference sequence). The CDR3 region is CATSRESPSGRAPTQYF. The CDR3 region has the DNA TGTGCCACCAGCAGAGAATCGCCTAGCGGGAGGGCCCCAACCCAGTACTTC.

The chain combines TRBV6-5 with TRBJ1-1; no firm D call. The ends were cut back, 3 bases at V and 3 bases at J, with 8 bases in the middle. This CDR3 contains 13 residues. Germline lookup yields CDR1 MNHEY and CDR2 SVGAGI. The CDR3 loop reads CASSYTGDTEAFF. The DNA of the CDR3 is TGTGCCAGCAGTTATACCGGGGACACTGAAGCTTTCTTT.

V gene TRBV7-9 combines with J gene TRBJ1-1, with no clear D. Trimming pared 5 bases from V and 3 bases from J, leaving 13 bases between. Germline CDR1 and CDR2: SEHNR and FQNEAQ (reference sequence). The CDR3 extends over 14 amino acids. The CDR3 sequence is CASSRSGLDTEAFF. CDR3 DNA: TGTGCCAGCAGCCGTAGCGGTTTGGACACTGAAGCTTTCTTT.

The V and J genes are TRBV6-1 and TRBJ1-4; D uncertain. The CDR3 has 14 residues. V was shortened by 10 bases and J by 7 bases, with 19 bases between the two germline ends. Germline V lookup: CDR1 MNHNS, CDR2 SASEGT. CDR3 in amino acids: CATTEGNFGEKLFF. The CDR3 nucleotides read TGTGCCACCACCGAGGGCAACTTTGGTGAAAAACTGTTTTTT.

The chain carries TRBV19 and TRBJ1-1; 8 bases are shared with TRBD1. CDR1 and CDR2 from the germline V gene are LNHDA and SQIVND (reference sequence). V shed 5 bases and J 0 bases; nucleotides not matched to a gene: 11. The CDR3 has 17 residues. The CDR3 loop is CASSFLARTGMNTEAFF. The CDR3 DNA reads TGTGCCAGTAGTTTCTTGGCCCGGACAGGGATGAACACTGAAGCTTTCTTT.

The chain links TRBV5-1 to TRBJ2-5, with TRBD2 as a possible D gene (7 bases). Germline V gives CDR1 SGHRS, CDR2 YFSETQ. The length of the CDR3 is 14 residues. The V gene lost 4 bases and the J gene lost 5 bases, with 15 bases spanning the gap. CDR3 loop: CASSEGGAGETQYF. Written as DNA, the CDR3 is TGCGCCAGCAGCGAGGGGGGGGCTGGGGAGACCCAGTACTTC.

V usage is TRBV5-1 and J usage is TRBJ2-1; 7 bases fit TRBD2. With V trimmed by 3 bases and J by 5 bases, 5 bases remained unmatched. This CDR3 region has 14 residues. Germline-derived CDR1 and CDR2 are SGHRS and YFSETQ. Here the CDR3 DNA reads TGCGCCAGCAGCTACCTAGCGGTTGACAATGAGCAGTTCTTC. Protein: CASSYLAVDNEQFF.

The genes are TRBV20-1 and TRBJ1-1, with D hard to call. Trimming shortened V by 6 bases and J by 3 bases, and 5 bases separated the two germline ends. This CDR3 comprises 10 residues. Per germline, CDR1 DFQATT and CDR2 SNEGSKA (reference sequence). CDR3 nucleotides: TGCAGTGCCCCTCACACTGAAGCTTTCTTT. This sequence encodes CSAPHTEAFF.

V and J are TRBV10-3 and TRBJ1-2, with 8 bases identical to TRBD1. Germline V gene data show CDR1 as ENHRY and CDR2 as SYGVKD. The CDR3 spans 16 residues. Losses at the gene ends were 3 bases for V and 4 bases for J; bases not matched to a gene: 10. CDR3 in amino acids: CAISEGRRTGTYGYTF. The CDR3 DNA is TGTGCCATCAGTGAAGGTAGGCGGACAGGGACCTATGGCTACACCTTC.

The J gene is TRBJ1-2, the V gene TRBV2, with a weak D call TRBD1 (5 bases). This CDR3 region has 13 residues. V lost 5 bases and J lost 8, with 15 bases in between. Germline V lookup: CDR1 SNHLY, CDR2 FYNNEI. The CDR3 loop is CASSLKGRVGYTF. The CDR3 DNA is TGTGCCAGCAGTCTTAAGGGGAGGGTAGGCTACACCTTC.

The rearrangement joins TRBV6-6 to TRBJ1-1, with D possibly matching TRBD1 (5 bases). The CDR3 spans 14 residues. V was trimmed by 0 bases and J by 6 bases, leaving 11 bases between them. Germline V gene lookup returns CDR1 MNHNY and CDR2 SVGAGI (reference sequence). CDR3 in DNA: TGTGCCAGCAGTTACTCCCCTCAGGGTTCTGAAGCTTTCTTT. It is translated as CASSYSPQGSEAFF.

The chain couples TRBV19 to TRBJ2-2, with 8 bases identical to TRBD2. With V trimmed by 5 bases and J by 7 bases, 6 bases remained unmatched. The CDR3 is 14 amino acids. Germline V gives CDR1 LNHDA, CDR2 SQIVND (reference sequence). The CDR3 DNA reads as TGTGCCAGTAGTCCCGGGGGGGTCGGCGGGGAGCTGTTTTTT. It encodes CASSPGGVGGELFF.

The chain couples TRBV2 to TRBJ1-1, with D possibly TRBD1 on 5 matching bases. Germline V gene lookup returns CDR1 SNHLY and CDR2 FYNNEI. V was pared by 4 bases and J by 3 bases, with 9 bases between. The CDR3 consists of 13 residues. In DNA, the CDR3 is TGTGCCAGCAGTGGTATGGGGCACACTGAAGCTTTCTTT. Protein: CASSGMGHTEAFF.

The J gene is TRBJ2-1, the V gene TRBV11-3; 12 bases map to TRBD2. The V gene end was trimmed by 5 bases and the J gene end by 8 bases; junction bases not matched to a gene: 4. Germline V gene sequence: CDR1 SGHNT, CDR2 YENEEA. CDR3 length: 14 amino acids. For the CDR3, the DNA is TGTGCCAGCAGCCCTAGCGGGAGGGGCGATGAGCAGTTCTTC. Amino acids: CASSPSGRGDEQFF.

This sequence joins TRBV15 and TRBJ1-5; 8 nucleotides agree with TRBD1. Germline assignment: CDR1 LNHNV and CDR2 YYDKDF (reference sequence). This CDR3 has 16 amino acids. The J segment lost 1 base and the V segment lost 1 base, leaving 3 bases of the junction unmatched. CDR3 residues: CATSRAGGESNQPQHF. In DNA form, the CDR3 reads TGTGCCACCAGCAGAGCAGGGGGCGAAAGCAATCAGCCCCAGCATTTT.

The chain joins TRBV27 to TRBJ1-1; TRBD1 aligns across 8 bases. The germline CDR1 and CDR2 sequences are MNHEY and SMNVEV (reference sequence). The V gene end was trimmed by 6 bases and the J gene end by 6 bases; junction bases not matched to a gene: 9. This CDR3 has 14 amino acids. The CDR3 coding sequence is TGTGCCAGCAGGGACAGGGTCAGGTTCGCTGAAGCTTTCTTT. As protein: CASRDRVRFAEAFF.